What follows are 30 T cell receptor delta chains derived from one specimen sequenced in a study of Vδ1+ human thymocytes. These TCRs are of unknown antigen specificity. Extracted RNA was reverse transcribed into cDNA. Pooled V-gene forward primers with one constant-region reverse primer generated the CDR3 amplicons by multiplex PCR. TCRdb re-called the multiplex PCR reads using CATT. The profile covers about 55,000 delta-chain clones, with approximately 15% appearing a single time and 0.5% to 0.55% taken by the ten largest. Findings and limits, study-wide: Thymic TRG and TRD repertoires appeared highly polyclonal, with Gaussian CDR3 length distributions.

The source material was Vdelta1+ gamma-delta thymocytes from the thymus. As for subset: FACS-sorted CD3+ TCRalphabeta- TCRVdelta1+ TCRVdelta2- thymocytes. Receptors originate from a boy under three years old who had congenital heart surgery.

This clone was counted only a few times. The chain couples TRDV1 to TRDJ1, with 7 bases matching TRDD3. V was pared by 2 bases and J by 2 bases, with 23 bases of the junction left unmatched. CDR1 and CDR2 (germline): TSWWSYY, QGS. The CDR3 runs to 21 residues. The CDR3 region has the DNA TGTGCTCTTGGGGAAGAATCCGTGCAAGTGGATGGGGGAGGTAAGACCGATAAACTCATCTTT. This codes for CALGEESVQVDGGGKTDKLIF.

There are a few counts of this clone. The gene calls are TRDV1 and TRDJ1, with 12 positions matching TRDD3. Germline assignment: CDR1 TSWWSYY and CDR2 QGS. The CDR3 extends over 18 amino acids. Losses at the gene ends were 5 bases for V and 1 base for J; bases not matched to a gene: 11. The CDR3, as DNA: TGTGCTCTTGGGCCATTCTTACTGGGGGATACTTCCACCGATAAACTCATCTTT. Its protein product is CALGPFLLGDTSTDKLIF.

The chain joins TRDV1 to TRDJ1, with 9 nucleotides matching TRDD3. V lost 0 bases and J lost 0; bases outside the gene matches: 17. This CDR3 has 21 residues. Looked up from germline, CDR1 is TSWWSYY and CDR2 is QGS. The CDR3 loop reads CALGELTGGPTRTLYTDKLIF. The CDR3 nucleotides read TGTGCTCTTGGGGAACTAACTGGGGGACCCACTCGAACCCTGTACACCGATAAACTCATCTTT.

This chain connects TRDV1 to TRDJ1; D is uncertain. V was clipped by 1 base and J by 0 bases, with 9 bases between them. The CDR3 contains 15 residues. Germline V gene data show CDR1 as TSWWSYY and CDR2 as QGS. The CDR3 DNA follows: TGTGCTCTTGGGGAACGCCCCCTGTACACCGATAAACTCATCTTT. Its protein product is CALGERPLYTDKLIF.

This chain connects TRDV1 to TRDJ1; 7 bases agree with TRDD3. CDR1 is TSWWSYY and CDR2 is QGS in the germline V gene. The CDR3 is made up of 20 amino acids. V shed 1 base and J 7 bases; nucleotides not matched to a gene: 24. This CDR3 reads CALGERRRGLGIKDNGKLIF. CDR3 in DNA: TGTGCTCTTGGGGAACGGCGTAGAGGACTGGGGATAAAGGATAATGGTAAACTCATCTTT.

This rearrangement joins TRDV1 to TRDJ1; possibly TRDD3 for D (5 bases). From germline, CDR1 is TSWWSYY and CDR2 QGS. The V end was cut by 2 bases, the J end by 0 bases, with 13 bases between. The CDR3 extends over 16 amino acids. The CDR3 loop reads CALGEGGGVYTDKLIF. The CDR3 DNA sequence: TGTGCTCTTGGGGAAGGGGGGGGGGTCTACACCGATAAACTCATCTTT.

V is TRDV1 and J is TRDJ1; the match to TRDD3 covers 7 bases. After removal of 3 bases from V and 1 base from J, the junction contained 5 bases not matched to a gene. The length of the CDR3 is 15 residues. Germline V gene lookup returns CDR1 TSWWSYY and CDR2 QGS. The CDR3 bases are TGTGCTCTTGGGGACCTGGGGGCTTTCACCGATAAACTCATCTTT. Encoded protein: CALGDLGAFTDKLIF.

This clone showed up just a few times. The chain has TRDV2 and TRDJ3; 13 bases agree with TRDD3. CDR3 size: 19 residues. The J segment lost 3 bases and the V segment lost 3 bases, leaving 7 bases of the junction unmatched. Per germline, CDR1 GEAIGNYY and CDR2 EKD. CDR3 nucleotide sequence: TGTGCCTGTGACCGAGTACTGGGGGATACGGGCTGGGACACCCGACAGATGTTTTTC. This codes for CACDRVLGDTGWDTRQMFF.

The V and J genes are TRDV1 and TRDJ1, with D possibly matching TRDD3 (5 bases). This CDR3 region has 18 residues. Germline V gene lookup returns CDR1 TSWWSYY and CDR2 QGS. V was trimmed by 0 bases and J by 0 bases, leaving 17 bases between them. The chain's CDR3 is CALGELSLLPWDTDKLIF. The DNA of the CDR3 is TGTGCTCTTGGGGAACTGTCCCTCCTGCCCTGGGACACCGATAAACTCATCTTT.

Only a few counts were recorded for this clone. No DNA is shown, since the ends of the CDR3 on it are uncertain; the CDR3 is the one TCRdb lists. The chain combines TRAV29/DV5 with TRDJ1; no DNA check was done on the table's D call, TRDD3. The CDR3 spans 22 residues, counting both ends. Germline V gene lookup returns CDR1 NSMFDY and CDR2 ISSIKDK. CDR3 residues: CSVLLCSKQSCLPGGYTDKLIF.

This clone was detected a few times. Germline and junction disagree at one end, which may indicate a read error. This chain joins TRDV1 and TRDJ1; TRDD3 matches 12 bases. The CDR3 totals 21 residues. The germline V gene has CDR1 TSWWSYY and CDR2 QGS. CDR3 region: CALGELPPLTGGYPDADKLIF. The CDR3 DNA reads TGTGCTCTTGGAGAACTTCCCCCTCTAACTGGGGGATACCCCGACGCCGATAAACTCATCTTT.

There are a few counts of this clone. The chain combines TRDV1 with TRDJ1, with D perhaps TRDD3 (6 bases). This CDR3 contains 19 residues. The V gene lost 3 bases and the J gene lost 9 bases, with 32 bases spanning the gap. Germline V gene lookup returns CDR1 TSWWSYY and CDR2 QGS. Here the CDR3 reads CALGDLRYWVTRDRMELIF. The CDR3 DNA follows: TGTGCTCTTGGGGACCTCCGGTACTGGGTTACCCGGGATAGGATGGAACTCATCTTT.

This chain links TRDV1 with TRDJ1; possibly TRDD3 for D (10 bases). CDR1 is TSWWSYY and CDR2 is QGS in the germline V gene. V shed 2 bases and J shed 0 bases, with 40 bases lying between them. The CDR3 contains 25 residues. The CDR3 region is CALGETTITSFLPILGDPYTDKLIF. The CDR3 coding sequence is TGTGCTCTTGGGGAAACTACTATCACCTCCTTCCTACCCATACTGGGGGATCCGTACACCGATAAACTCATCTTT.

This clone was counted a few times. The V call is TRDV1, the J call TRDJ1, with D unclear. The CDR3 sequence is 18 residues long. The ends were cut back, 5 bases at V and 0 bases at J, with 22 bases in the middle. Germline-derived CDR1 and CDR2 are TSWWSYY and QGS. This CDR3 is CALGPRPSRSAYTDKLIF. Here the CDR3 DNA reads TGTGCTCTTGGGCCCCGCCCGTCCCGATCCGCCTACACCGATAAACTCATCTTT.

J is TRDJ1 and V is TRDV1; a possible D gene is TRDD3 (8 bases). Trimming took 0 bases from V and 2 from J, leaving 28 bases between them. Germline V CDR1 and CDR2: TSWWSYY, QGS. The CDR3 covers 21 residues. DNA for the CDR3: TGTGCTCTTGGGGAACTGAAGGCCTTCCTGAACCGGGGGATAATGACCGATAAACTCATCTTT. Its protein is CALGELKAFLNRGIMTDKLIF.

This clone was detected only a few times. The gene calls are TRDV1 and TRDJ1; D not resolved. CDR1 and CDR2 (germline): TSWWSYY, QGS. CDR3 length: 16 amino acids. Trimming left V 0 bases short and J 1 base short, with 12 bases between. CDR3 DNA: TGTGCTCTTGGGGAACTATTGGTCCATCCCACCGATAAACTCATCTTT. Protein sequence: CALGELLVHPTDKLIF.

V usage is TRDV1 and J usage is TRDJ1; 12 bases line up with TRDD3. J was trimmed by 11 bases and V by 4 bases; bases with no gene match: 11. Germline-derived CDR1 and CDR2 are TSWWSYY and QGS. This CDR3 comprises 15 residues. The CDR3 is CALGVPLLGDTRLIF. CDR3 coding DNA: TGTGCTCTTGGGGTGCCCCTACTGGGGGATACTAGGCTCATCTTT.

This clone was observed a handful of times. This sequence joins TRDV1 and TRDJ1; D unclear. The CDR3 is made up of 15 amino acids. Germline-derived CDR1 and CDR2 are TSWWSYY and QGS. The germline V and J ends were trimmed by 3 bases and 4 bases, with 15 bases remaining between them. This chain's CDR3 is CALGDLVPSCDKLIF. DNA of the CDR3: TGTGCTCTTGGGGACCTTGTCCCCTCTTGCGATAAACTCATCTTT.

This clone was seen more than once but under ten times. V usage is TRDV1 and J usage is TRDJ1; D is ambiguous. The CDR3 totals 16 residues. Germline CDR1 reads TSWWSYY; CDR2 reads QGS. Trimming shortened V by 0 bases and J by 0 bases, and 11 bases separated the two germline ends. CDR3 DNA: TGTGCTCTTGGGGAACTATTGAGGGCTTACACCGATAAACTCATCTTT. Residues: CALGELLRAYTDKLIF.

The chain combines TRDV1 with TRDJ1; 8 bases are shared with TRDD3. This CDR3 is 20 amino acids long. The V gene's germline CDR1 is TSWWSYY and CDR2 QGS. J gave up 0 bases and V 6 bases, and 21 bases lay outside the gene matches. For the CDR3, the DNA is TGTGCTCTTGGTGGACTTCCGAGTGAGGGATACGTCCCGTACACCGATAAACTCATCTTT. Translated: CALGGLPSEGYVPYTDKLIF.

This clone was observed a few times. This rearrangement joins TRDV1 to TRDJ1, with D tentatively TRDD2 or TRDD3 (5 bases each). Germline V gene sequence: CDR1 TSWWSYY, CDR2 QGS. The V end was cut by 5 bases, the J end by 2 bases, with 15 bases between. The CDR3 is 15 amino acids. This CDR3 is CALGPTRTGTDKLIF. The CDR3 coding sequence is TGTGCTCTTGGGCCTACGCGTACTGGAACCGATAAACTCATCTTT.

The chain carries TRDV1 and TRDJ1; 12 bases align to TRDD3. Germline V lookup: CDR1 TSWWSYY, CDR2 QGS. This CDR3 has 20 amino acids. V shed 2 bases and J 1 base; nucleotides not matched to a gene: 14. CDR3 coding DNA: TGTGCTCTTGGGGAATCTCTTCCTGGGGGATACGCGTATCCCACCGATAAACTCATCTTT. Amino acid sequence: CALGESLPGGYAYPTDKLIF.

This chain uses TRDV1 with TRDJ1; 7 bases align to TRDD3. With V trimmed by 2 bases and J by 3 bases, 12 bases remained unmatched. CDR1 is TSWWSYY and CDR2 is QGS in the germline V gene. The CDR3 runs to 17 residues. CDR3 sequence reads: CALGEFWILGGPDKLIF. The CDR3 DNA follows: TGTGCTCTTGGGGAATTCTGGATTCTGGGGGGTCCCGATAAACTCATCTTT.

This clone has a handful of counts. This chain links TRDV1 with TRDJ1; 8 bases fit TRDD3. The CDR3 runs to 19 residues. The trim removed 0 bases at V and 0 bases at J, leaving 12 bases unmatched. The V gene's germline CDR1 is TSWWSYY and CDR2 QGS. CDR3 nucleotide sequence: TGTGCTCTTGGGGAACTTTACCTGGGATACGAGGGAGACACCGATAAACTCATCTTT. It codes for CALGELYLGYEGDTDKLIF.

The V call is TRDV1, the J call TRDJ1; TRDD3 is a possible D gene (5 bases). From germline, CDR1 is TSWWSYY and CDR2 QGS. There are 20 residues in the CDR3. V was clipped by 2 bases and J by 0 bases, with 25 bases between them. CDR3 sequence: CALGELSLRGPPQYTDKLIF. In DNA, the CDR3 is TGTGCTCTTGGGGAATTAAGCCTTAGGGGGCCCCCCCAGTACACCGATAAACTCATCTTT.

This clone came up a few times. V is TRDV1 and J is TRDJ1, with 9 bases that match TRDD3. Trimming took 0 bases from V and 3 from J; bases not matched to a gene: 23. Germline lookup yields CDR1 TSWWSYY and CDR2 QGS. The CDR3 length is 22 residues. The CDR3 DNA reads TGTGCTCTTGGGGAACTACAATCCTACCGTACTGGGGGACAGTGGTACGCCGATAAACTCATCTTT. Translating it yields CALGELQSYRTGGQWYADKLIF.

The table lists this clone with a few counts. The sample has other DNA sequences that encode this CDR3 too. The chain carries TRDV1 and TRDJ1, with D possibly being TRDD2 (5 bases). The CDR3 is 18 amino acids. The V end was cut by 4 bases, the J end by 7 bases, with 28 bases between. Germline lookup yields CDR1 TSWWSYY and CDR2 QGS. The CDR3 DNA reads TGTGCTCTTGGGGTCGAGTATTTCCTCCAGTCGGGTCTGGCTAAACTCATCTTT. Protein sequence: CALGVEYFLQSGLAKLIF.

V usage is TRDV1 and J usage is TRDJ1; perhaps TRDD3 as D (6 bases). CDR1 is TSWWSYY and CDR2 is QGS in the germline V gene. Deletions cut 3 bases from V and 0 bases from J, with 29 bases between. There are 21 residues in the CDR3. The CDR3 nucleotides are TGTGCTCTTGGGGATCTCCTTTCTGTGGCTGGGGATTTGAGGTACACCGATAAACTCATCTTT. This sequence encodes CALGDLLSVAGDLRYTDKLIF.

The chain recombines TRDV1 with TRDJ1; 7 bases are a match to TRDD3. The J segment lost 0 bases and the V segment lost 1 base, leaving 38 bases of the junction unmatched. This CDR3 is built from 27 residues. Germline V CDR1 and CDR2: TSWWSYY, QGS. The CDR3 loop reads CALGEHPPASHSHTGEPGPLYTDKLIF. CDR3 nucleotides: TGTGCTCTTGGGGAACATCCCCCGGCATCCCATTCTCATACTGGGGAGCCGGGCCCTTTATACACCGATAAACTCATCTTT.

This rearrangement joins TRDV1 to TRDJ1, with 8 bases aligning to TRDD3. Germline V CDR1 and CDR2: TSWWSYY, QGS. V was pared by 1 base and J by 0 bases, with 19 bases of the junction left unmatched. The CDR3 loop spans 21 amino acids. Here the CDR3 DNA reads TGTGCTCTTGGGGAACGCACGCCTTCCCCCACTGGGGGCCCTTACACCGATAAACTCATCTTT. As protein: CALGERTPSPTGGPYTDKLIF.